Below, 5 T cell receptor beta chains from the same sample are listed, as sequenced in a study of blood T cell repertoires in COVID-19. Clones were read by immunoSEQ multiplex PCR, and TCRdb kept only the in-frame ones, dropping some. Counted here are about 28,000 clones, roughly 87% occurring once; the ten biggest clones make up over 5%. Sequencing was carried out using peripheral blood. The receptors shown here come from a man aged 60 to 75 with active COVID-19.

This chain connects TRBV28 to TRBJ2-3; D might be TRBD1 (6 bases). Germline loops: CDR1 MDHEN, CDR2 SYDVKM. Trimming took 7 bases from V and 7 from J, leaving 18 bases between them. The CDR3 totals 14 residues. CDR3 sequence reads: CASKGRTVSNTQYF. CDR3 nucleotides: TGTGCCAGCAAAGGTCGGACAGTATCAAATACGCAGTATTTT. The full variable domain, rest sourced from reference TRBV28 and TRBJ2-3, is DVKVTQSSRYLVKRTGEKVFLECVQDMDHENMFWYRQDPGLGLRLIYFSYDVKMKEKGDIPEGYSVSREKKERFSLILESASTNQTSMYLCASKGRTVSNTQYFGPGTRLTVL.

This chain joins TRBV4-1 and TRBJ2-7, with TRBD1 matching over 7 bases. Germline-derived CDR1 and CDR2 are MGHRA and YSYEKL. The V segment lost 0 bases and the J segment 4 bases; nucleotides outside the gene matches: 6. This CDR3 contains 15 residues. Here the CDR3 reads CASSQEGAGGYEQYF. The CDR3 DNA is TGCGCCAGCAGCCAAGAGGGGGCAGGGGGTTACGAGCAGTACTTC.

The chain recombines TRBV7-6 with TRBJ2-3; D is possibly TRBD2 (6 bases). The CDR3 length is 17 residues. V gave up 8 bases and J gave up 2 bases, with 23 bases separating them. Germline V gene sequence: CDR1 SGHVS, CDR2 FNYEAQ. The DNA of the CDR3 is TGTGCCAGCGACCTCGGAGGGCAGGCCGAACCCACAGATACGCAGTATTTT. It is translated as CASDLGGQAEPTDTQYF.

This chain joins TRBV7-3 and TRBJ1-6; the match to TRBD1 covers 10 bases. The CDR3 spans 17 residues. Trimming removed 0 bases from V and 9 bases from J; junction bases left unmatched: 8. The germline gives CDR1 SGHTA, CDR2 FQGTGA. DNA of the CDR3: TGTGCCAGCAGCTTAACGGGCCCCGGGACAGGGGCTTCACCCCTCCACTTT. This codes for CASSLTGPGTGASPLHF. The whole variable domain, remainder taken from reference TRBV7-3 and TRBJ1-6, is GAGVSQTPSNKVTEKGKYVELRCDPISGHTALYWYRQSLGQGPEFLIYFQGTGAADDSGLPNDRFFAVRPEGSVSTLKIQRTERGDSAVYLCASSLTGPGTGASPLHFGNGTRLTVT.

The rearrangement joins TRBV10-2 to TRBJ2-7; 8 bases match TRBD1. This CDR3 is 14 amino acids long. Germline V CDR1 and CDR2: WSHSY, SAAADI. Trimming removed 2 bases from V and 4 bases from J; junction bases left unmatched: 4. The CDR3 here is CASSEPRGLYEQYF. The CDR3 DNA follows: TGCGCCAGCAGTGAGCCCAGGGGGCTTTACGAGCAGTACTTC.